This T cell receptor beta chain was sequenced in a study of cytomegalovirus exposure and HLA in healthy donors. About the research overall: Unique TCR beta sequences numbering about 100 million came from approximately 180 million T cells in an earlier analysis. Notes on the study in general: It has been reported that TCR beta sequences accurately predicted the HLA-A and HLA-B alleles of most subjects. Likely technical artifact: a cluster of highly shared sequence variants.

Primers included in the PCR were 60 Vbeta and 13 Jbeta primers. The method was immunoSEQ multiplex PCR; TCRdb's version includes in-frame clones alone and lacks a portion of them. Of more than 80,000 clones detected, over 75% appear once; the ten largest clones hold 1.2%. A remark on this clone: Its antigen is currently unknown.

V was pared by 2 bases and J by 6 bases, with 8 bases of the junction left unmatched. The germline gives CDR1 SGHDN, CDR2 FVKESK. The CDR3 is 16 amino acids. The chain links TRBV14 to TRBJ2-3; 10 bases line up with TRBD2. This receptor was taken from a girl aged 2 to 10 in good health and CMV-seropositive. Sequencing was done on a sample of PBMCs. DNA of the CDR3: TGTGCCAGCAGCCAACGTCTCAGCGGGAGGGCCGATACGCAGTATTTT. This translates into CASSQRLSGRADTQYF.